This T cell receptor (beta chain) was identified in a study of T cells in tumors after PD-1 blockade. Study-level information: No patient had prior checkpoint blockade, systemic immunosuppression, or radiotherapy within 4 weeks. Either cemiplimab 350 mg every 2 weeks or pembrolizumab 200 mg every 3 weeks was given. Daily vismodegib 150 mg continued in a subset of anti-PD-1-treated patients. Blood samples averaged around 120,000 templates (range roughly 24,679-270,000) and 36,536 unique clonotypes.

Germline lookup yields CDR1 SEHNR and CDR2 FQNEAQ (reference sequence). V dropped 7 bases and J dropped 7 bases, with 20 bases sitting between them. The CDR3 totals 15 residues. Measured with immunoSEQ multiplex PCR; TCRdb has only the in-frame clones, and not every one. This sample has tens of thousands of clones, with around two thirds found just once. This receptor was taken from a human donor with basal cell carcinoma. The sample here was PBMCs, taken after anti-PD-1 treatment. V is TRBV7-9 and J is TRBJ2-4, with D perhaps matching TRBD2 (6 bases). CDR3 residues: CASTDSRLGRNIQYF. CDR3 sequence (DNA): TGTGCCAGCACCGATTCTCGACTAGGGCGGAACATTCAGTACTTC.